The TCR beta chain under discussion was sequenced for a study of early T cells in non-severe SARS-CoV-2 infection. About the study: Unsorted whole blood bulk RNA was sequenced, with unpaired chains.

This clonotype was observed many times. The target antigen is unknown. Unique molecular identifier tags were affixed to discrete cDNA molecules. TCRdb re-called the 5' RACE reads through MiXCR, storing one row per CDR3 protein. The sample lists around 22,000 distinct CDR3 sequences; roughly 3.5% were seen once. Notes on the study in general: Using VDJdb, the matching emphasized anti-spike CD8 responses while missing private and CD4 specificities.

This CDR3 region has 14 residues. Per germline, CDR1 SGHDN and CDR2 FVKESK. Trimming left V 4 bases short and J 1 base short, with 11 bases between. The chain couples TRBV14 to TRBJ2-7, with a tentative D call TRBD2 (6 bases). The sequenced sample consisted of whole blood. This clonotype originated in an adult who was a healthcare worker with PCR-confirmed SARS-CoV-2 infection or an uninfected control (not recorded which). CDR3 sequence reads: CASSRGARSYEQYF. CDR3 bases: TGTGCCAGCAGCCGCGGGGCGCGGTCCTACGAGCAGTACTTC. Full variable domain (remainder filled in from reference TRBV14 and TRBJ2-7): EAGVTQFPSHSVIEKGQTVTLRCDPISGHDNLYWYRRVMGKEIKFLLHFVKESKQDESGMPNNRFLAERTGGTYSTLKVQPAELEDSGVYFCASSRGARSYEQYFGPGTRLTVT.